This T cell receptor (beta chain) was recovered during a study of T-cell reconstitution after alpha-beta-depleted transplantation in children. A TCRbeta library incorporating unique molecular identifiers was prepared. Each CDR3 protein is one row after TCRdb ran MiXCR on the PCR reads. The sample lists around 490,000 distinct CDR3 sequences, 10% to 12% occurring once. This clonotype was detected many times. Its target is unknown. Study-level results: For some patients, TCRbeta diversity was high at day 60 because of recipient T cells and thymic progenitors that survived. Expanded graft clones, several hundred of them, were reportedly the source of alpha-beta T cells about two months after transplant.

Germline V gives CDR1 SGHTA, CDR2 FQGNSA. V was clipped by 2 bases and J by 14 bases, with 14 bases between them. CDR3 length equals 12 residues. The receptor comes from a female patient under 10 years old who had a stem cell transplant for aplastic anemia, so the T cells may come from the graft donor. Sequences were derived from PBMCs, mostly from graft donor cells, sampled 180 days after TCRalphabeta/CD19-depleted stem cell transplant. The rearrangement uses TRBV7-2 and TRBJ2-3; no firm D call. For the CDR3, the DNA is TGTGCCAGCAGCTTAAACGCGCTGTTGTGGTATTTT. This encodes CASSLNALLWYF.